These 30 T cell receptor beta chains were sequenced from one sample in a study of T-cell memory formation after mild COVID-19. TCRdb re-called the 5' RACE reads through MiXCR, storing one row per CDR3 protein. The sample has some 440,000 distinct CDR3 sequences, about 23% seen once. The sequencing sample was made of PBMCs or a T cell subset sorted from them (not recorded which). The source is an adult woman who had mild COVID-19 (a few samples of this study predate the infection). Cell type and time point are not known.

The CDR3 DNA reads as TGTGCCAGCAGCTTAGCTAGATTCGATGAGCAGTTCTTC. It translates to CASSLARFDEQFF. The rearrangement uses TRBV7-3 and TRBJ2-1; D gene ambiguous. The CDR3 runs to 13 residues. Trimming cost V 2 bases and J 8 bases, with 10 bases left between them. The V gene's germline CDR1 is SGHTA and CDR2 FQGTGA.

This clonotype was detected many times. The rearrangement joins TRBV29-1 to TRBJ1-1; possible D gene TRBD1, 5 bases. CDR3 length: 10 residues. V was clipped by 7 bases and J by 7 bases, with 10 bases between them. The germline V gene encodes CDR1 SQVTM and CDR2 ANQGSEA. CDR3 in DNA: TGCAGCGCCGGGACGGGTGAAGCTTTCTTT. Translating it yields CSAGTGEAFF. The full variable domain, completed using reference TRBV29-1 and TRBJ1-1, is SAVISQKPSRDICQRGTSLTIQCQVDSQVTMMFWYRQQPGQSLTLIATANQGSEATYESGFVIDKFPISRPNLTFSTLTVSNMSPEDSSIYLCSAGTGEAFFGQGTRLTVV.

This clonotype was recorded a few times. This chain joins TRBV6-1 and TRBJ2-2; no firm D call. Germline lookup yields CDR1 MNHNS and CDR2 SASEGT. V dropped 2 bases and J dropped 5 bases, with 9 bases sitting between them. The CDR3 extends over 14 amino acids. In DNA, the CDR3 is TGTGCCAGCAGTGAAAGGGCAGAGACCGGGGAGCTGTTTTTT. It codes for CASSERAETGELFF.

This clonotype was found a few times. This sequence joins TRBV7-2 and TRBJ2-1; TRBD1 aligns across 9 bases. Germline V CDR1 and CDR2: SGHTA, FQGNSA. V trimming: 3 bases; J trimming: 3 bases; junction bases outside the gene matches: 3. The CDR3 covers 15 residues. Here the CDR3 reads CASSFTGQGYNEQFF. The CDR3 region has the DNA TGTGCCAGCAGCTTTACGGGACAGGGCTACAATGAGCAGTTCTTC.

The chain links TRBV9 to TRBJ2-3; perhaps TRBD2 as D (6 bases). The V gene lost 0 bases and the J gene lost 2 bases, with 13 bases spanning the gap. The CDR3 extends over 16 amino acids. Germline CDR1 is SGDLS and CDR2 is YYNGEE. The DNA for the CDR3 is TGTGCCAGCAGCGTAGGGCGGGAAGATTACACAGATACGCAGTATTTT. It translates to CASSVGREDYTDTQYF.

The chain has TRBV24-1 and TRBJ2-3, with D uncertain. The V end was cut by 4 bases, the J end by 0 bases, with 19 bases between. CDR3 length equals 18 residues. The germline CDR1 and CDR2 sequences are KGHDR and SFDVKD. The chain's CDR3 is CATSEAAARHYSTDTQYF. In DNA, the CDR3 is TGTGCCACCAGTGAGGCGGCGGCACGACATTATAGCACAGATACGCAGTATTTT.

The chain recombines TRBV7-9 with TRBJ2-7, with 11 positions matching TRBD2. This CDR3 comprises 15 residues. Looked up from germline, CDR1 is SEHNR and CDR2 is FQNEAQ (reference sequence). The trim removed 1 base at V and 10 bases at J, leaving 9 bases unmatched. CDR3: CASSLVLAGDFRQYF. The CDR3 DNA reads as TGTGCCAGCAGCTTAGTACTAGCGGGAGACTTTCGACAGTACTTC.

This clonotype was counted between two and nine times. The chain uses TRBV3-1 and TRBJ2-1; D gene ambiguous. This CDR3 region has 13 residues. Trimming pared 1 base from V and 10 bases from J, leaving 11 bases between. The germline V gene encodes CDR1 LGHDT and CDR2 YNNKEL (reference sequence). The CDR3 DNA is TGTGCCAGCAGCCAAGGAATAGCCGGAGAGCAGTTCTTC. As protein: CASSQGIAGEQFF.

The chain joins TRBV10-2 to TRBJ2-5, with a weak D call TRBD2 (6 bases). The CDR3 runs 13 residues. From germline, CDR1 is WSHSY and CDR2 SAAADI. The V end was cut by 4 bases, the J end by 4 bases, with 10 bases between. CDR3 in amino acids: CASSGDSRETQYF. The DNA of the CDR3 is TGCGCCAGCAGTGGGGACTCGCGAGAGACCCAGTACTTC.

This clonotype was counted once. The genes are TRBV12-3 or TRBV12-4 and TRBJ1-2, with unresolved D. This CDR3 has 14 residues. The germline V and J ends were trimmed by 6 bases and 5 bases, with 16 bases remaining between them. CDR3 protein: CASSHPPKEYGYTF. The DNA of the CDR3 is TGTGCCAGCAGCCACCCTCCCAAGGAGTATGGCTACACCTTC.

The CDR3, as DNA: TGTGCCAGCAGCCTAGAGGACGGGTCCTATCATCGGGAGCAGTACTTC. This gives the protein CASSLEDGSYHREQYF. V is TRBV7-8 and J is TRBJ2-7; D gene ambiguous. Germline CDR1 and CDR2: SGHVS and FQNEAQ. V gave up 5 bases and J gave up 7 bases, with 24 bases separating them. This CDR3 region has 16 residues. The entire variable domain, with the rest obtained from reference TRBV7-8 and TRBJ2-7, is as follows: GAGVSQSPRYKVAKRGQDVALRCDPISGHVSLFWYQQALGQGPEFLTYFQNEAQLDKSGLPSDRFFAERPEGSVSTLKIQRTQQEDSAVYLCASSLEDGSYHREQYFGPGTRLTVT.

This chain uses TRBV29-1 with TRBJ1-1; D not certain. The germline V gene has CDR1 SQVTM and CDR2 ANQGSEA. V gave up 7 bases and J gave up 3 bases, with 9 bases separating them. The CDR3 contains 11 residues. The chain's CDR3 is CSADGYTEAFF. CDR3 bases: TGCAGCGCAGACGGTTACACTGAAGCTTTCTTT.

This clonotype occurred a few times. This chain uses TRBV29-1 with TRBJ2-1; TRBD2 agrees at 10 bases. The germline V gene encodes CDR1 SQVTM and CDR2 ANQGSEA. The junction had 8 bases not matched to a gene; V was cut back by 4 bases and J by 5 bases. This CDR3 has 15 amino acids. CDR3 loop: CSVARTSGLNNEQFF. For the CDR3, the DNA is TGCAGCGTTGCCAGGACTAGCGGATTAAACAATGAGCAGTTCTTC.

This rearrangement joins TRBV15 to TRBJ1-5; D uncertain. Per germline, CDR1 LNHNV and CDR2 YYDKDF (reference sequence). This CDR3 contains 16 residues. V was trimmed by 0 bases and J by 0 bases, leaving 9 bases between them. CDR3 in DNA: TGTGCCACCAGCAGAGAGGGGAGCCTTAGCAATCAGCCCCAGCATTTT. Protein product: CATSREGSLSNQPQHF.

V is TRBV9 and J is TRBJ2-7; D assignment may be TRBD1 or TRBD2 (5 bases each). The germline V gene has CDR1 SGDLS and CDR2 YYNGEE. V gave up 3 bases and J gave up 2 bases, with 15 bases separating them. The CDR3 runs 15 residues. The chain's CDR3 is CASSASGTSAYEQYF. The CDR3 nucleotides are TGTGCCAGCAGCGCCTCCGGGACCTCGGCCTACGAGCAGTACTTC.

The chain recombines TRBV5-4 with TRBJ2-1, with 10 bases lining up with TRBD2. V lost 2 bases and J lost 10; bases outside the gene matches: 6. Germline assignment: CDR1 SGHNT and CDR2 YYREEE (reference sequence). This CDR3 is built from 14 residues. Here the CDR3 reads CASSFRLAGDEQFF. As DNA, the CDR3 is TGTGCCAGCAGCTTTCGTCTAGCGGGAGACGAGCAGTTCTTC.

The gene calls are TRBV4-3 and TRBJ2-7, with 8 nucleotides matching TRBD1. The CDR3 totals 15 residues. V gave up 0 bases and J gave up 4 bases; unmatched junction bases: 5. Germline lookup yields CDR1 LGHNA and CDR2 YSLEER. The DNA of the CDR3 is TGCGCCAGCAGCCAAGAAAGGACAGGGTATTACGAGCAGTACTTC. Amino acid sequence: CASSQERTGYYEQYF.

V usage is TRBV7-2 and J usage is TRBJ2-7, with 12 bases fitting TRBD2. CDR1 and CDR2 (germline): SGHTA, FQGNSA. This CDR3 is 12 amino acids long. The V and J ends lost 9 bases and 5 bases, in that order; junction bases with no gene match: 2. The CDR3 protein is CASRLAGDEQYF. The CDR3 DNA reads as TGTGCCAGTCGACTAGCGGGAGACGAGCAGTACTTC.

The gene calls are TRBV27 and TRBJ1-5; possible D gene TRBD1, 6 bases. The V gene's germline CDR1 is MNHEY and CDR2 SMNVEV (reference sequence). The CDR3 runs to 16 residues. The ends were cut back, 5 bases at V and 0 bases at J, with 14 bases in the middle. The CDR3: CASSPWTVPSNQPQHF. In DNA form, the CDR3 reads TGTGCCAGCAGTCCGTGGACAGTCCCTAGCAATCAGCCCCAGCATTTT.

The chain is built from TRBV7-9 and TRBJ2-7; D is perhaps TRBD1 (7 bases). The CDR3 loop spans 15 amino acids. Per the germline V gene, CDR1 is SEHNR and CDR2 is FQNEAQ (reference sequence). Trimming pared 5 bases from V and 3 bases from J, leaving 17 bases between. DNA for the CDR3: TGTGCCAGCAGCCCCGGGGCAGGGGGAGGCTACGAGCAGTACTTC. Its protein product is CASSPGAGGGYEQYF.

The V and J genes are TRBV7-9 and TRBJ1-4; the D is unclear. CDR1 SEHNR and CDR2 FQNEAQ come from the germline V gene (reference sequence). V was cut by 9 bases and J by 4 bases, with 9 bases left in between. The CDR3 has 12 residues. This CDR3 reads CARYRGNEKLFF. In DNA form, the CDR3 reads TGTGCCAGATACCGCGGTAATGAAAAACTGTTTTTT.

The chain employs TRBV30 and TRBJ1-5; TRBD1 might be the D (5 bases). The CDR3 loop spans 15 amino acids. The germline CDR1 and CDR2 sequences are GTSNPN and SVGIG (reference sequence). V was shortened by 0 bases and J by 6 bases, with 15 bases between the two germline ends. The CDR3 here is CAWSVGWQGSQPQHF. DNA for the CDR3: TGTGCCTGGAGTGTAGGGTGGCAGGGAAGTCAGCCCCAGCATTTT.

Only a few counts were recorded for this clonotype. The chain has TRBV27 and TRBJ1-1; TRBD1 might be the D (5 bases). Trimming took off 6 bases at V and 0 bases at J, with 17 bases between the two ends. Germline values: CDR1 MNHEY, CDR2 SMNVEV (reference sequence). The CDR3 contains 16 residues. The CDR3 coding sequence is TGTGCCAGCAGGCGCGGCGGGGACGCGTTGAACACTGAAGCTTTCTTT. It is translated as CASRRGGDALNTEAFF.

The CDR3 DNA follows: TGTGCCAGCAGTTTTGGGGGAGGCAGGGTCTACAATGAGCAGTTCTTC. It specifies CASSFGGGRVYNEQFF. The rearrangement links TRBV12-3 or TRBV12-4 to TRBJ2-1, with D possibly being TRBD2 (6 bases). The CDR3 runs to 16 residues. Trimming removed 3 bases at V and 3 bases at J, with 15 bases between.

J is TRBJ2-1 and V is TRBV20-1; a possible D gene is TRBD1 (5 bases). Germline V CDR1 and CDR2: DFQATT, SNEGSKA (reference sequence). CDR3 length: 14 amino acids. V lost 0 bases and J lost 9, with 15 bases in between. DNA of the CDR3: TGCAGTGCTAGAGAGGGGCGCCGGTCCAGTGAGCAGTTCTTC. Translation: CSAREGRRSSEQFF.

This clonotype was counted only a few times. The V gene is TRBV2, the J gene TRBJ2-1; 10 bases are shared with TRBD2. CDR1 and CDR2 from the germline V gene are SNHLY and FYNNEI. This CDR3 spans 15 amino acids. The V gene end was trimmed by 0 bases and the J gene end by 7 bases; junction bases not matched to a gene: 3. The CDR3 DNA reads TGTGCCAGCAGTGAAGCAGGACTAGCGGCTAATGAGCAGTTCTTC. It yields the protein CASSEAGLAANEQFF.

The V gene is TRBV7-2, the J gene TRBJ1-1; D is perhaps TRBD1 (6 bases). V was trimmed by 3 bases and J by 1 base, leaving 15 bases between them. The length of the CDR3 is 16 residues. From germline, CDR1 is SGHTA and CDR2 FQGNSA. CDR3 region: CASSFGGGVRNTEAFF. CDR3 nucleotide sequence: TGTGCCAGCAGCTTCGGGGGCGGGGTTCGGAACACTGAAGCTTTCTTT.

The chain recombines TRBV5-6 with TRBJ2-5, with 8 nucleotides matching TRBD2. CDR3 length equals 13 residues. V trimming: 3 bases; J trimming: 5 bases; junction bases outside the gene matches: 3. From germline, CDR1 is SGHDT and CDR2 YYEEEE. CDR3 coding DNA: TGTGCCAGCAGCTCAGCGGGAGTGGAGACCCAGTACTTC. Amino acid sequence: CASSSAGVETQYF.

In its sample, this clonotype was seen a few times. The gene calls are TRBV5-1 and TRBJ2-2; 8 bases fit TRBD2. Germline CDR1 is SGHRS and CDR2 is YFSETQ. CDR3 length: 17 residues. V trimming: 4 bases; J trimming: 5 bases; junction bases outside the gene matches: 13. The CDR3 loop is CASSPPLRGGGTGELFF. In nucleotides, the CDR3 is TGCGCCAGCAGCCCCCCCCTTCGGGGGGGTGGGACCGGGGAGCTGTTTTTT.

This chain links TRBV18 with TRBJ2-3; D assignment may be TRBD1 or TRBD2 (5 bases each). V gave up 3 bases and J gave up 6 bases, with 10 bases separating them. CDR1 KGHSH and CDR2 LQKENI come from the germline V gene. CDR3 length: 13 residues. This chain's CDR3 is CASSPSRGDTQYF. The CDR3 nucleotides read TGTGCCAGCTCACCTTCCCGGGGCGATACGCAGTATTTT.